Listed below are T cell receptor beta chains from one sample, sequenced in a study of blood T cells in healthy people across ages. TCRdb ran MiXCR on the 5' RACE reads and lists one entry per CDR3 protein. Here the sample spans around 800,000 distinct CDR3 sequences, roughly 44% being singletons. Sequenced sample: blood. The receptors were sampled from a man in his 60s in good health. Each CDR3 is given with its conserved first and last residue. The D gene is left open where the match is weak. Only part of the rows carry a size: once, few, many, or a class if the clone is expanded.

d_call: -
j_call: TRBJ1-2
v_call: TRBV12-3/TRBV12-4
clone_size: -
cdr3_nt: TGTGCCAGCAGTGTTTCTGAGGTATTGGGCTACACCTTC
cdr3_aa: CASSVSEVLGYTF

d_call: -
j_call: TRBJ2-3
v_call: TRBV5-1
clone_size: once
cdr3_nt: TGCGCCAGCAGCTTGGAAGAGAGGGGTAAGCAGTATTTT
cdr3_aa: CASSLEERGKQYF

d_call: -
j_call: TRBJ2-7
v_call: TRBV20-1
clone_size: -
cdr3_nt: TGCAGTGCTAGAGTAGGAGACAGGCCTTACGAGCAGTACTTC
cdr3_aa: CSARVGDRPYEQYF

d_call: -
j_call: TRBJ2-5
v_call: TRBV6-5
clone_size: -
cdr3_nt: TGTGCCAGCAGTTACTCGCTTTCAGGGCCGGGGACCCAGTACTTC
cdr3_aa: CASSYSLSGPGTQYF

d_call: -
j_call: TRBJ2-7
v_call: TRBV27
clone_size: -
cdr3_nt: TGTGCCAGCAGTTTAACAACAATGCGGGACAGACCTTACGAGCAGTACTTC
cdr3_aa: CASSLTTMRDRPYEQYF

d_call: -
j_call: TRBJ2-3
v_call: TRBV5-6
clone_size: -
cdr3_nt: TGTGCCAGCAGCGTGGAGCGTATGAATACGCAGTATTTT
cdr3_aa: CASSVERMNTQYF

d_call: -
j_call: TRBJ1-1
v_call: TRBV4-3
clone_size: -
cdr3_nt: TGCGCCAGCAGCCAATACACGGAATTGAACACTGAAGCTTTCTTT
cdr3_aa: CASSQYTELNTEAFF

d_call: -
j_call: TRBJ2-7
v_call: TRBV20-1
clone_size: -
cdr3_nt: TGCAGTGCCCGGGACACCCAAGGGGACAATGAGCAGTACTTC
cdr3_aa: CSARDTQGDNEQYF

d_call: -
j_call: TRBJ2-1
v_call: TRBV7-2
clone_size: few
cdr3_nt: TGTGCCAGCAGCCCACGATCATACAATGAGCAGTTCTTC
cdr3_aa: CASSPRSYNEQFF

d_call: -
j_call: TRBJ2-5
v_call: TRBV28
clone_size: few
cdr3_nt: TGTGCCAGCAGTAATCGGGACCCCAGAGTCCAAGAGACCCAGTACTTC
cdr3_aa: CASSNRDPRVQETQYF

d_call: TRBD2
j_call: TRBJ2-3
v_call: TRBV20-1
clone_size: -
cdr3_nt: TGCAGTGTCCCGAGGGGACTAGCGGGAATAGATACGCAGTATTTT
cdr3_aa: CSVPRGLAGIDTQYF

d_call: -
j_call: TRBJ2-7
v_call: TRBV6-2/TRBV6-3
clone_size: few
cdr3_nt: TGTGCCAGCAGCCTGGGACCGCAGCCCGGAACCGGATACGAGCAGTACTTC
cdr3_aa: CASSLGPQPGTGYEQYF

d_call: -
j_call: TRBJ2-7
v_call: TRBV29-1
clone_size: -
cdr3_nt: TGCAGCGGGCGGCCGCTCAAATCCTACGAGCAGTACTTC
cdr3_aa: CSGRPLKSYEQYF

d_call: -
j_call: TRBJ1-1
v_call: TRBV25-1
clone_size: -
cdr3_nt: TGTGCCAGCAAGGGGCTGAACACTGAAGCTTTCTTT
cdr3_aa: CASKGLNTEAFF

d_call: TRBD2
j_call: TRBJ2-7
v_call: TRBV4-1
clone_size: few
cdr3_nt: TGCGCCAGCAGCCAAGATACTCCCAGCGGGAGCTCCTACGAGCAGTACTTC
cdr3_aa: CASSQDTPSGSSYEQYF

d_call: TRBD2
j_call: TRBJ2-1
v_call: TRBV5-1
clone_size: -
cdr3_nt: TGCGCCAGCAGCTTCGGGGGGGGCCAACTCTACAATGAGCAGTTCTTC
cdr3_aa: CASSFGGGQLYNEQFF

d_call: TRBD2
j_call: TRBJ2-3
v_call: TRBV2
clone_size: -
cdr3_nt: TGTGTCAGCGGGGGACTCCTTCAAGCAGATACGCAGTATTTT
cdr3_aa: CVSGGLLQADTQYF

d_call: -
j_call: TRBJ2-7
v_call: TRBV4-3
clone_size: -
cdr3_nt: TGCGCCAGCAGCCAAGACGTCAGCTCCTACAATGGGCAGTACTTC
cdr3_aa: CASSQDVSSYNGQYF

d_call: -
j_call: TRBJ1-5
v_call: TRBV7-9
clone_size: -
cdr3_nt: TGTGCCAGCAGCTTAGTTTCGCCTGCGGGTCAGCCCCAGCATTTT
cdr3_aa: CASSLVSPAGQPQHF

d_call: -
j_call: TRBJ2-3
v_call: TRBV4-3
clone_size: -
cdr3_nt: TGCGCCAGCAGCCATTCCGACTTGGATACGCAGTATTTT
cdr3_aa: CASSHSDLDTQYF

d_call: -
j_call: TRBJ2-5
v_call: TRBV6-5
clone_size: -
cdr3_nt: TGTGCCAGCAGTTACTCGTACAATGAAGGGGAGACCCAGTACTTC
cdr3_aa: CASSYSYNEGETQYF

d_call: TRBD2
j_call: TRBJ2-3
v_call: TRBV12-3/TRBV12-4
clone_size: -
cdr3_nt: TGTGCCAGTTCGAGGGCTAGCGGGGGGTTAACAGATACGCAGTATTTT
cdr3_aa: CASSRASGGLTDTQYF

d_call: -
j_call: TRBJ2-1
v_call: TRBV3-1
clone_size: -
cdr3_nt: TGTGCCAGCAGCCAAGACGGGGGAGAGACCCAGTTCTTC
cdr3_aa: CASSQDGGETQFF

d_call: -
j_call: TRBJ2-1
v_call: TRBV30
clone_size: -
cdr3_nt: TGTGCCTGGAGTGTTTCTAGCCGGGATGAGCAGTTCTTC
cdr3_aa: CAWSVSSRDEQFF

d_call: -
j_call: TRBJ2-7
v_call: TRBV5-6
clone_size: many
cdr3_nt: TGTGCCAGCAGCGCAACCATTTCGGGACAAGAGCGCTGGGTGCAGTACTTC
cdr3_aa: CASSATISGQERWVQYF

d_call: -
j_call: TRBJ1-4
v_call: TRBV7-9
clone_size: -
cdr3_nt: TGTGCCAGCAGCTTAGATCCTTCAGTTAGTTCGAATGAAAAACTGTTTTTT
cdr3_aa: CASSLDPSVSSNEKLFF

d_call: -
j_call: TRBJ2-4
v_call: TRBV5-1
clone_size: -
cdr3_nt: TGCGCCAGCAGCAGGGGTGAGAACCTAGCCAAAAACATTCAGTACTTC
cdr3_aa: CASSRGENLAKNIQYF

d_call: -
j_call: TRBJ1-1
v_call: TRBV5-4
clone_size: -
cdr3_nt: TGTGCCAGCAGCTTGGGCGGGGCCCGGATGAACACTGAAGCTTTCTTT
cdr3_aa: CASSLGGARMNTEAFF

d_call: -
j_call: TRBJ1-2
v_call: TRBV29-1
clone_size: -
cdr3_nt: TGCAGCGTTGAAGGGGTAGCGCGGGACTACACCTTC
cdr3_aa: CSVEGVARDYTF

d_call: -
j_call: TRBJ2-5
v_call: TRBV7-8
clone_size: few
cdr3_nt: TGTGCCAGCAGCTTGGAACAGGGAATCCAAGAGACCCAGTACTTC
cdr3_aa: CASSLEQGIQETQYF

d_call: TRBD2
j_call: TRBJ2-7
v_call: TRBV12-3/TRBV12-4
clone_size: -
cdr3_nt: TGTGCCAGCAGTTCGACTGAACGGGGGGTCGAGCAGTACTTC
cdr3_aa: CASSSTERGVEQYF

d_call: -
j_call: TRBJ2-7
v_call: TRBV6-1
clone_size: -
cdr3_nt: TGTGCCAGCAGCTCCCCGGTTGGACAGCCAAATAATTACGAGCAGTACTTC
cdr3_aa: CASSSPVGQPNNYEQYF

d_call: TRBD1
j_call: TRBJ1-1
v_call: TRBV7-8
clone_size: -
cdr3_nt: TGTGCCAGCAGCTACTACAGGGGTGAAGCTTTCTTT
cdr3_aa: CASSYYRGEAFF

d_call: -
j_call: TRBJ2-7
v_call: TRBV5-1
clone_size: -
cdr3_nt: TGCGCCAGCAGCTTGGAAGGGGCACACAATGAGCAGTACTTC
cdr3_aa: CASSLEGAHNEQYF

d_call: TRBD2
j_call: TRBJ2-5
v_call: TRBV29-1
clone_size: many
cdr3_nt: TGCAGCGTTGGGCTAGCGGGGGGCCAAGAGACCCAGTACTTC
cdr3_aa: CSVGLAGGQETQYF

d_call: -
j_call: TRBJ2-7
v_call: TRBV7-2
clone_size: many
cdr3_nt: TGTGCCAGCAGCATACAGCGCCTCTCCCCAACCGAGCAGTACTTC
cdr3_aa: CASSIQRLSPTEQYF

d_call: -
j_call: TRBJ2-7
v_call: TRBV6-2/TRBV6-3
clone_size: -
cdr3_nt: TGTGCCAGCAGTTACTCGCAAGGACAGACCTACGAGCAGTACTTC
cdr3_aa: CASSYSQGQTYEQYF

d_call: -
j_call: TRBJ2-7
v_call: TRBV6-5
clone_size: -
cdr3_nt: TGTGCCAGCAGTTACCCGGGGACATCCACCTACGAGCAGTACTTC
cdr3_aa: CASSYPGTSTYEQYF

d_call: TRBD2
j_call: TRBJ2-1
v_call: TRBV4-3
clone_size: once
cdr3_nt: TGCGCCAGCAGCCAAGTAGGGAATAGCGGGGGGCCACATGAGCAGTTCTTC
cdr3_aa: CASSQVGNSGGPHEQFF

d_call: -
j_call: TRBJ1-4
v_call: TRBV4-3
clone_size: -
cdr3_nt: TGCGCCAGCAGCCAAGATATCGTGCTTACTAATGAAAAACTGTTTTTT
cdr3_aa: CASSQDIVLTNEKLFF

d_call: -
j_call: TRBJ1-2
v_call: TRBV29-1
clone_size: many
cdr3_nt: TGCAGCGTTGATAGCGGTGGCTACACCTTC
cdr3_aa: CSVDSGGYTF

d_call: TRBD1
j_call: TRBJ1-1
v_call: TRBV27
clone_size: -
cdr3_nt: TGTGCCAGCAGTGCCAGGGGGATGAACACTGAAGCTTTCTTT
cdr3_aa: CASSARGMNTEAFF

d_call: -
j_call: TRBJ1-1
v_call: TRBV5-1
clone_size: -
cdr3_nt: TGCGCCAGCAGCCTCTCCGGTCAGGCTGAAGCTTTCTTT
cdr3_aa: CASSLSGQAEAFF

d_call: TRBD1
j_call: TRBJ1-5
v_call: TRBV5-5
clone_size: -
cdr3_nt: TGTGCCAGCAGCCCTGGGGACAGGGCGGACGGTCAGCCCCAGCATTTT
cdr3_aa: CASSPGDRADGQPQHF

d_call: TRBD2
j_call: TRBJ2-5
v_call: TRBV4-1
clone_size: once
cdr3_nt: TGCGCCAGCAGCCAAGTTTGGGCGGGGGGGTCCCAAGAGACCCAGTACTTC
cdr3_aa: CASSQVWAGGSQETQYF

d_call: TRBD2
j_call: TRBJ2-1
v_call: TRBV6-1
clone_size: -
cdr3_nt: TGTGCCAGCATGGGGAGGGGCTCCTACAATGAGCAGTTCTTC
cdr3_aa: CASMGRGSYNEQFF

d_call: -
j_call: TRBJ2-1
v_call: TRBV29-1
clone_size: few
cdr3_nt: TGCAGCGTTGAGGGGGCGGTTGGCAATGAGCAGTTCTTC
cdr3_aa: CSVEGAVGNEQFF

d_call: TRBD1
j_call: TRBJ2-7
v_call: TRBV2
clone_size: -
cdr3_nt: TGTGCCAGCGAGCGGGACAGGGTCTACGAGCAGTACTTC
cdr3_aa: CASERDRVYEQYF

d_call: TRBD1
j_call: TRBJ1-2
v_call: TRBV4-1
clone_size: -
cdr3_nt: TGCGCCAGCAGCCAAAGGGACAGGGGTGGTGGCTACACCTTC
cdr3_aa: CASSQRDRGGGYTF

d_call: -
j_call: TRBJ2-7
v_call: TRBV7-9
clone_size: -
cdr3_nt: TGTGCCAGCAGCTTAGGACCCCAAAGCGAAAACCAAGAGACTCAGTACTTC
cdr3_aa: CASSLGPQSENQETQYF

d_call: -
j_call: TRBJ2-5
v_call: TRBV9
clone_size: once
cdr3_nt: TGTGCCAGCAGCGCCGGAGAACAGCAGAAAGAGGCCCAGTACTTC
cdr3_aa: CASSAGEQQKEAQYF